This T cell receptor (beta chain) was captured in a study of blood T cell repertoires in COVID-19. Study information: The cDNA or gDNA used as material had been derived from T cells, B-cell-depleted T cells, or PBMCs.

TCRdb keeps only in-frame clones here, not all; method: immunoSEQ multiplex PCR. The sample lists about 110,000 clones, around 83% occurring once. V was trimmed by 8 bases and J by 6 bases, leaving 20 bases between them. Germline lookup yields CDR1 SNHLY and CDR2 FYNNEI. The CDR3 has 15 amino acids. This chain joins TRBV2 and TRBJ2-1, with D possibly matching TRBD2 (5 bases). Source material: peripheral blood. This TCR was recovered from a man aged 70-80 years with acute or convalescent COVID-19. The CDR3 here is CASEEDVVFSNEQFF. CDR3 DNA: TGTGCCAGCGAGGAGGACGTCGTCTTTAGCAATGAGCAGTTCTTC.